This T cell receptor (beta chain) derives from a study of T cell responses to AZD1222 COVID-19 vaccine. Per germline, CDR1 SGHRS and CDR2 YFSETQ. The ends were cut back, 0 bases at V and 2 bases at J, with 9 bases in the middle. This CDR3 has 15 amino acids. Study-wide results and limits: Donor demographics were predominantly white British with a female majority; clonal diversity may be underestimated. After the peak T cell response, and only then, were repertoires sampled.

In regard to this clone: As yet, its antigen is unknown.

Generated by immunoSEQ multiplex PCR, the TCRdb table keeps only in-frame clones and is missing some. Among about 140,000 clones, 65% to 90% were seen once, and the ten largest hold approximately 8%. The chain links TRBV5-1 to TRBJ2-1, with D possibly being TRBD1 or TRBD2 (5 bases each). The starting material was peripheral blood, obtained 28 days after the second dose of the MenACWY control vaccine. This sequence originates from an adult who received the MenACWY meningococcal vaccine as a control. The CDR3 spells CASSLVGVTYNEQFF. CDR3 nucleotides: TGCGCCAGCAGCTTGGTGGGGGTCACCTACAATGAGCAGTTCTTC.